This entry is about one TCR beta chain. What it binds is unknown. Specified time point: week 35, safety follow-up. Each vaccine dose was 300 ug of mutant IDH1 20-mer peptide, with topical imiquimod. The data originate from a study of a mutant IDH1 vaccine in newly diagnosed glioma. CDR1 is SNHLY, CDR2 FYNNEI, per germline. Trimming removed 6 bases at V and 0 bases at J, with 11 bases between. The CDR3 is made up of 14 amino acids. This table comes from immunoSEQ multiplex PCR, and its TCRdb copy is limited to in-frame clones, with some not included. This repertoire shows about 68,000 clones, more than 70% found once; its top ten account for 10% to 15%.

Sample: PBMCs, taken from a glioma patient whose treatment included an IDH1 peptide vaccine. This receptor was taken from a young man with glioma. This rearrangement joins TRBV2 to TRBJ1-2; weak D call: TRBD1 (6 bases). DNA for the CDR3: TGTGCCAGCAGCATGGACAGTGCTAACTATGGCTACACCTTC. Residues: CASSMDSANYGYTF.